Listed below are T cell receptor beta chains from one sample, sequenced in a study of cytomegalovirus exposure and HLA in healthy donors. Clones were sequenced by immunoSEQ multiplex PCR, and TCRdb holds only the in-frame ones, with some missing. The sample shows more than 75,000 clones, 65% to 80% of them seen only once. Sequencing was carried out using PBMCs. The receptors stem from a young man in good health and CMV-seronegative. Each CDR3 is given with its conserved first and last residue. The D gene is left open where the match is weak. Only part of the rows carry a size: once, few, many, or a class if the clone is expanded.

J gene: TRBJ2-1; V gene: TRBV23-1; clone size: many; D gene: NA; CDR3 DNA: TGCGCCAGCAGTCTCGGGGGTAGGTCGGCGGGTGAGCAGTTCTTC; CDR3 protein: CASSLGGRSAGEQFF
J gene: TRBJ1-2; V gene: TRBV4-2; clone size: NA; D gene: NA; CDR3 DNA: TGTGCCAGCAGCCCAAGGACTGCGGGGGGCTACACCTTC; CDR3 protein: CASSPRTAGGYTF
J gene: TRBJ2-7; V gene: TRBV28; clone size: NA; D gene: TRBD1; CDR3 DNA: TGTGCCAGCAGTTTAACAGGGGCGACCTACGAGCAGTACTTC; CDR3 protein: CASSLTGATYEQYF
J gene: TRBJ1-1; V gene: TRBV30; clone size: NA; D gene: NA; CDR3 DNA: TGTGCCTGGACCCACGACAGGGAAGCTTTCTTT; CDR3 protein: CAWTHDREAFF
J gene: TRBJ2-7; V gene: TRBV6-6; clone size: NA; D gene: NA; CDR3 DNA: TGTGCCAGCAGTTACGAAGAGGACTACGAGCAGTACTTC; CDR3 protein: CASSYEEDYEQYF
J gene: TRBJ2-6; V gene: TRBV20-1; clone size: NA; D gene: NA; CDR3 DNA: TGCAGTGCTAGAGATCGTAGCGTCCTGACTTTC; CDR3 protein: CSARDRSVLTF
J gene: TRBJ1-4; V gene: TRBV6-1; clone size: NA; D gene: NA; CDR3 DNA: TGTGCCAGCAGTGAAGGAATGAGGGTGGAGCTGCTTAATGAAAAACTGTTTTTT; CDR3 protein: CASSEGMRVELLNEKLFF
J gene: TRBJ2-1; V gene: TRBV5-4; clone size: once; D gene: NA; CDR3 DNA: TGTGCCAGCAATCGAGAACGAAACGTGGAGCAGTTCTTC; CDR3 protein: CASNRERNVEQFF
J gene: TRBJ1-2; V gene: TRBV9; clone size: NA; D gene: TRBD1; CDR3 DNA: TGTGCCAGCAGAAGGACAGGGCCTTATGGCTACACCTTC; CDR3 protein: CASRRTGPYGYTF
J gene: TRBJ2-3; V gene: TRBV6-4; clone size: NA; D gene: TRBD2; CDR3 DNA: TGTGCCAGCAGTGACGAGGCGGGAGGACCCACAGATACGCAGTATTTT; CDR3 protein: CASSDEAGGPTDTQYF
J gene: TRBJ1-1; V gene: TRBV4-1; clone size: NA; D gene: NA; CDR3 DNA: TGCGCCAGCAGCCCGACATCGAACACTGAAGCTTTCTTT; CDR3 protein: CASSPTSNTEAFF
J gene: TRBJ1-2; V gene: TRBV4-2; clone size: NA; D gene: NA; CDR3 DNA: TGTGCCAGCAGCGTTAGTACAAGGGGTGGCTACACCTTC; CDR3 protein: CASSVSTRGGYTF
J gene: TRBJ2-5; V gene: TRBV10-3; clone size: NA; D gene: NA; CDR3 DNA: TGTGCCATCAGTGAGTCTCTAGGGAGAGAGACCCAGTACTTC; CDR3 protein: CAISESLGRETQYF
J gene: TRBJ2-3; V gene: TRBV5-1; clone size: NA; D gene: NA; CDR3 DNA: TGCGCCAGCAGGCAACAGGGTGATACGCAGTATTTT; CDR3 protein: CASRQQGDTQYF
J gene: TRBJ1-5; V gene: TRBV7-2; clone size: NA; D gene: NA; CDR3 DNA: TGTGCCAGCAGCCAAGGGTCGCGGGGTCAGCCCCAGCATTTT; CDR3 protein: CASSQGSRGQPQHF
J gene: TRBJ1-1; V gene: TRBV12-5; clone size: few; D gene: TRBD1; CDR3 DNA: TGTGCTAGTGGTCCGGACAGGGGGGTGAACACTGAAGCTTTCTTT; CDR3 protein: CASGPDRGVNTEAFF
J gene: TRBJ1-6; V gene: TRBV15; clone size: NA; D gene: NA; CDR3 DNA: TGTGCCACCAGCGTGGGGAGCTCCTATAATTCACCCCTCCACTTT; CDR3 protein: CATSVGSSYNSPLHF
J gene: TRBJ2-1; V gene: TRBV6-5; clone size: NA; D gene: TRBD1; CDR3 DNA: TGTGCCAGCAGCCACTTGACAGGGGGAAACAATGAGCAGCTCTTC; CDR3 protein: CASSHLTGGNNEQLF
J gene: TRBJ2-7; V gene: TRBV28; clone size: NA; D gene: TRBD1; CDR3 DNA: TGTGCCAGCAGGAGACAGGGGTACTACGAGCAGTACTTC; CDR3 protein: CASRRQGYYEQYF
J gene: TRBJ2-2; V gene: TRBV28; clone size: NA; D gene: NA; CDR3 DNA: TGTGCCAGCACCCCTACGAACACCGGGGAGCTGTTTTTT; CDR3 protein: CASTPTNTGELFF
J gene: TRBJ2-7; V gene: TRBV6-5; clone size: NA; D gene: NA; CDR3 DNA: TGTGCCAGCAGGTCCGGGAGATCGGCCAGCGAGCAGTACTTC; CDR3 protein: CASRSGRSASEQYF
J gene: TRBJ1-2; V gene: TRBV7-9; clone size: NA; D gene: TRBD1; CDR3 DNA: TGTGCCAGCAGCTTAGGGACAGGTTATGGCTACACCTTC; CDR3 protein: CASSLGTGYGYTF
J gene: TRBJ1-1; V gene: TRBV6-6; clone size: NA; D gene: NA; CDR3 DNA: TGTGCCAGCAACCCCGGACAGCTCATTATGAACACTGAAGCTTTCTTT; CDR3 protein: CASNPGQLIMNTEAFF
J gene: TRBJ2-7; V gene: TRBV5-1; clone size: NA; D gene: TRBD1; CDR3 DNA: TGCGCCAGCAGCGGGTCCGGGACAGGGTACGAGCAGTACTTC; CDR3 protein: CASSGSGTGYEQYF
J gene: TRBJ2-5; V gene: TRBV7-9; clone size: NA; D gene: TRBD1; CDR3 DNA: TGTGCCAGCAGCTTAGGGAGGACAGGGCAAGAGACCCAGTACTTC; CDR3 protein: CASSLGRTGQETQYF
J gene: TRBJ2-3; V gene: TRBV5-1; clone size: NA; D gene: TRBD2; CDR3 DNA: TGCGCCAGCAGCTCAGCGGGAGTAGTCGGAGATACGCAGTATTTT; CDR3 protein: CASSSAGVVGDTQYF
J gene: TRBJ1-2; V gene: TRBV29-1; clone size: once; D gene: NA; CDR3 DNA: TGCAGCGTTGTCAGGGCCAACTATGGCTACACCTTC; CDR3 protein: CSVVRANYGYTF
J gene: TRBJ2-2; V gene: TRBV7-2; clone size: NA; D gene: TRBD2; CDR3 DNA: TGTGCCAGCAGAGTTAGCGGGGGGGGGAACACCGGGGAGCTGTTTTTT; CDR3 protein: CASRVSGGGNTGELFF
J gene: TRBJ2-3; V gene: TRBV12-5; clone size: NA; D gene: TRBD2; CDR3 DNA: TGTGCTAGTGGTCCTGGGCTCGGCGGGAGTCGGGCAGATACGCAGTATTTT; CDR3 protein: CASGPGLGGSRADTQYF
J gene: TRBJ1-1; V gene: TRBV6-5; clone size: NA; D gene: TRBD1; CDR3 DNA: TGTGCCAGCACCCCGACAGGGGGCAAGAACACTGAAGCTTTCTTT; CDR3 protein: CASTPTGGKNTEAFF
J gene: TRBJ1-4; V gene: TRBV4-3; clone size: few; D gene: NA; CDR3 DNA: TGCGCCAGCAGCCAAAAGAGCGGGATCTTACATGAAAAACTGTTTTTT; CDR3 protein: CASSQKSGILHEKLFF
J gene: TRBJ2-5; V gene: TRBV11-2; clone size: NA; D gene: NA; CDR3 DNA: TGTGCCAGCAGCTCGTGGGGAGGTAAAGAGACCCAGTACTTC; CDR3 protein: CASSSWGGKETQYF
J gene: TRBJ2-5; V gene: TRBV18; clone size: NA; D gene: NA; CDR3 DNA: TGTGCCAGCTCACCAGGGAGCGGCATTCAAGAGACCCAGTACTTC; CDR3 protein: CASSPGSGIQETQYF
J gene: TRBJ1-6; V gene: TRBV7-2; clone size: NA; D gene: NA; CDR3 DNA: TGTGCCAGCAGCTCGACGGGACAATATTCACCCCTCCACTTT; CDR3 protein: CASSSTGQYSPLHF
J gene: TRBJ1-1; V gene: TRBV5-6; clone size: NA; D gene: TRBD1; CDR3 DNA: TGTGCCAGCAGCTTGGGACAGGGTCGGATCGCTGAAGCTTTCTTT; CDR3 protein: CASSLGQGRIAEAFF
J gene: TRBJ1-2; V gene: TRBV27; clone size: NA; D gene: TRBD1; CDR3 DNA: TGTGCCAGCAGTACCAACCGACAGGGTAACTATGGCTACACCTTC; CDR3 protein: CASSTNRQGNYGYTF
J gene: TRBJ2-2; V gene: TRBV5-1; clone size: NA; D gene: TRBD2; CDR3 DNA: TGCGCCCGCAGCTTCGACCGGACTAGCGACACCGGGGAGCTGTTTTTT; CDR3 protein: CARSFDRTSDTGELFF
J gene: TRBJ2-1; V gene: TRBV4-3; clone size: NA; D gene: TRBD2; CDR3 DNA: TGCGCCAGCAGTACTGGACTAGATACGTTGAATGAGCAGTTCTTC; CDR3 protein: CASSTGLDTLNEQFF
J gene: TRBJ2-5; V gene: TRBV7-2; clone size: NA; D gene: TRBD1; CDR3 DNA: TGTGCCAGCAGCTTAGTAGGCAGGGGGCGAGAGACCCAGTACTTC; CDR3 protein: CASSLVGRGRETQYF
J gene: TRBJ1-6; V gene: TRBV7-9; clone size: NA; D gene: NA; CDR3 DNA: TGTGCCAGCAGCTTAGAGTCTACAGGGAACCCCTATAATTCACCCCTCCACTTT; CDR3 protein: CASSLESTGNPYNSPLHF
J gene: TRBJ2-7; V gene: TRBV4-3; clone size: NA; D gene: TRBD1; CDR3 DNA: TGCGCCAGCAGCCGCGTCAATCGACAGGGGGCCGTGCAGTACTTC; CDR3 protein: CASSRVNRQGAVQYF
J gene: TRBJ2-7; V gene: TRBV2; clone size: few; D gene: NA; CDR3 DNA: TGTGCCAGCAGTGAGACTAATAGAGGCGAGCAGTACTTC; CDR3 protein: CASSETNRGEQYF
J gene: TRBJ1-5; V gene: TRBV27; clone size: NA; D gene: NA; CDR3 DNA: TGTGCCAGCAGTTTAGCCCCAGGCAGCAGGCAGCCCCAGCATTTT; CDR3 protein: CASSLAPGSRQPQHF
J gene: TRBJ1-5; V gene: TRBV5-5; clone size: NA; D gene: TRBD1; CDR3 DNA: TGTGCCAGCAGCGGGGGGGACAGGGAGCCTCAGCCCCAGCATTTT; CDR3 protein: CASSGGDREPQPQHF
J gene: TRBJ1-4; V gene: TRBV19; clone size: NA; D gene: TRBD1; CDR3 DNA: TGTGCCAGTAGGACCGGGACAGCTAATGAAAAACTGTTTTTT; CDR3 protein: CASRTGTANEKLFF